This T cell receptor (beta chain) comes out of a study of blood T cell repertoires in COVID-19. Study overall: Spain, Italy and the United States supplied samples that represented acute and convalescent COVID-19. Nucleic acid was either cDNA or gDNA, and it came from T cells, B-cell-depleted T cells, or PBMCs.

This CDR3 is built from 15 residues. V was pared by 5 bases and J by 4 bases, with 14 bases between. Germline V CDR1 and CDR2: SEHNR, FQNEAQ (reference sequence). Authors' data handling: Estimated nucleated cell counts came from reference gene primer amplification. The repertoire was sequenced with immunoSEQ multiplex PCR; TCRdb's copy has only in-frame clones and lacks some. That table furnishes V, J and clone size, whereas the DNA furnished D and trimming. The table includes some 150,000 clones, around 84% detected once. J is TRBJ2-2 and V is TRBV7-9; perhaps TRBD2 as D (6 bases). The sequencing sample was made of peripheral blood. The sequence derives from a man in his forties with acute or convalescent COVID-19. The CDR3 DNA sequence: TGTGCCAGCAGCCTAGGGAAGGGAGGCACCGGGGAGCTGTTTTTT. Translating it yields CASSLGKGGTGELFF.